The 30 T cell receptor beta chains in this list originate from one sample, sequenced in a study of sequential checkpoint blockade in melanoma. Regarding treatment: randomized to nivolumab then ipilimumab (arm A) or the reverse (arm B). Produced via immunoSEQ multiplex PCR; TCRdb's table is partial and in-frame only. Of about 17,000 clones in the sample, over 60% were seen once. The source material was CD8+ T cells sorted from blood (inferred from file names), sampled from a patient given nivolumab and ipilimumab in sequence. The receptor source for this set is a human donor with melanoma.

For this clone: A far larger clone lies a single base away; this is likely a read error. In the same sample, other DNA sequences code for this CDR3. The CDR3 loop is CASSLNAGGLETQYF. CDR3 nucleotides: TGTGCCAGCAGCTTAAACGCGGGGGGCCTAGAGACCCAGTACTTC. The chain couples TRBV7-3 to TRBJ2-5, with TRBD2 identical over 8 bases. Germline CDR1 and CDR2: SGHTA and FQGTGA. Trimming took 1 base from V and 4 from J; bases not matched to a gene: 5. The CDR3 covers 15 residues.

J is TRBJ1-3 and V is TRBV9; perhaps TRBD1 as D (6 bases). Germline V gives CDR1 SGDLS, CDR2 YYNGEE. The CDR3 is 15 residues long. The V end was cut by 3 bases, the J end by 2 bases, with 12 bases between. CDR3 DNA: TGTGCCAGCAGCGGCAGGGGCTATGCTGGAAACACCATATATTTT. This sequence encodes CASSGRGYAGNTIYF. The variable domain in full, completed from reference TRBV9 and TRBJ1-3, reads DSGVTQTPKHLITATGQRVTLRCSPRSGDLSVYWYQQSLDQGLQFLIQYYNGEERAKGNILERFSAQQFPDLHSELNLSSLELGDSALYFCASSGRGYAGNTIYFGEGSWLTVV.

CDR3 bases: TGCGCCAGCAGCCAATTTATGATGGGTCGGGGGGGGTCGGGCACCGGGGAGCTGTTTTTT. This translates into CASSQFMMGRGGSGTGELFF. This sequence joins TRBV4-1 and TRBJ2-2; 8 nucleotides match TRBD2. CDR3 length equals 20 residues. V lost 2 bases, J lost 4 bases, and 18 bases stayed unmatched. In germline, CDR1 is MGHRA, CDR2 YSYEKL.

V and J are TRBV7-9 and TRBJ2-2; 9 bases line up with TRBD1. Germline-derived CDR1 and CDR2 are SEHNR and FQNEAQ (reference sequence). Unmatched junction bases numbered 11, after V lost 8 bases and J lost 1 base. The CDR3 runs to 17 residues. Here the CDR3 DNA reads TGTGCCAGCGGGGGACAGGGAGTGATTAGGAACACCGGGGAGCTGTTTTTT. Translation: CASGGQGVIRNTGELFF.

This chain connects TRBV14 to TRBJ1-1; D possibly corresponds to TRBD1 (6 bases). Trimming took off 0 bases at V and 4 bases at J, with 12 bases between the two ends. Germline assignment: CDR1 SGHDN and CDR2 FVKESK. The CDR3 is 15 amino acids. Here the CDR3 reads CASSQDMGAGTEAFF. In DNA form, the CDR3 reads TGTGCCAGCAGCCAAGATATGGGGGCCGGCACTGAAGCTTTCTTT.

The chain carries TRBV4-3 and TRBJ2-5; 7 nucleotides line up with TRBD1. V shed 1 base, J shed 9 bases, and the junction held 8 bases outside the gene matches. The length of the CDR3 is 14 residues. Germline loops: CDR1 LGHNA, CDR2 YSLEER. CDR3 sequence: CASSQGPGQTAQYF. Here the CDR3 DNA reads TGCGCCAGCAGCCAAGGTCCGGGACAGACGGCCCAGTACTTC.

The chain links TRBV5-1 to TRBJ2-4; no clear D. V dropped 0 bases and J dropped 0 bases, with 10 bases sitting between them. This CDR3 is 16 amino acids long. The V gene's germline CDR1 is SGHRS and CDR2 YFSETQ. This chain's CDR3 is CASSLAVRLAKNIQYF. The CDR3 coding sequence is TGCGCCAGCAGCTTGGCGGTCCGATTAGCCAAAAACATTCAGTACTTC.

This rearrangement joins TRBV27 to TRBJ2-6; 10 bases map to TRBD1. Germline V gives CDR1 MNHEY, CDR2 SMNVEV (reference sequence). V was pared by 2 bases and J by 0 bases, with 7 bases of the junction left unmatched. The CDR3 runs to 19 residues. The CDR3 spells CASSLKGDRGHSGANVLTF. Written as DNA, the CDR3 is TGTGCCAGCAGTTTAAAGGGGGACAGGGGCCACTCTGGGGCCAACGTCCTGACTTTC.

This chain uses TRBV9 with TRBJ2-7; D unresolved. CDR1 and CDR2 (germline): SGDLS, YYNGEE. V was clipped by 0 bases and J by 6 bases, with 7 bases between them. The CDR3 totals 12 residues. CDR3 sequence reads: CASSVEPGEQYF. As DNA, the CDR3 is TGTGCCAGCAGCGTAGAACCGGGCGAGCAGTACTTC.

The chain is built from TRBV19 and TRBJ2-5, with D maybe TRBD1 (5 bases). V lost 4 bases to trimming and J lost 4 bases, with 13 bases between them. The germline V gene encodes CDR1 LNHDA and CDR2 SQIVND (reference sequence). The CDR3 is 14 residues long. Written as DNA, the CDR3 is TGTGCCAGTAGTACGCAGGGTAGGAGAGAGACCCAGTACTTC. Its protein is CASSTQGRRETQYF.

The DNA of the CDR3 is TGCGCCAGCAGCTTGGAAGTGTCCAGCTCCTACAATGAGCAGTTCTTC. Protein: CASSLEVSSSYNEQFF. This chain connects TRBV5-1 to TRBJ2-1; D gene ambiguous. V shed 0 bases and J shed 0 bases, with 10 bases lying between them. Germline values: CDR1 SGHRS, CDR2 YFSETQ. The CDR3 has 16 amino acids.

The chain joins TRBV19 to TRBJ2-7; TRBD1 aligns across 8 bases. The CDR3 runs to 14 residues. Germline V lookup: CDR1 LNHDA, CDR2 SQIVND (reference sequence). V was clipped by 1 base and J by 4 bases; unmatched bases: 3. The CDR3 bases are TGTGCCAGTAGTATAGGTACAGGGGGATACGAGCAGTACTTC. It codes for CASSIGTGGYEQYF.

The V gene is TRBV27, the J gene TRBJ2-5; D is unclear. From germline, CDR1 is MNHEY and CDR2 SMNVEV (reference sequence). This CDR3 has 14 amino acids. Trimming took 4 bases from V and 2 from J, leaving 11 bases between them. CDR3 residues: CASSSVQNQETQYF. The DNA for the CDR3 is TGTGCCAGCAGTTCCGTCCAGAATCAAGAGACCCAGTACTTC.

The V call is TRBV4-3, the J call TRBJ1-1, with a tentative D call TRBD1 (5 bases). The V end lost 0 bases, the J end lost 4 bases, and 12 bases lay between the germline ends. There are 15 residues in the CDR3. Germline V gives CDR1 LGHNA, CDR2 YSLEER. The CDR3 sequence: CASSQDWAGGTEAFF. For the CDR3, the DNA is TGCGCCAGCAGCCAAGATTGGGCCGGGGGCACTGAAGCTTTCTTT.

The V gene is TRBV19, the J gene TRBJ1-1; D is undetermined. V was trimmed by 3 bases and J by 4 bases, leaving 9 bases between them. The CDR3 has 13 amino acids. From germline, CDR1 is LNHDA and CDR2 SQIVND (reference sequence). As DNA, the CDR3 is TGTGCCAGTAGTATGGAGGGCGGCACTGAAGCTTTCTTT. Amino acid sequence: CASSMEGGTEAFF.

The chain has TRBV5-6 and TRBJ2-7, with 7 bases identical to TRBD1. The CDR3 totals 17 residues. The trim removed 5 bases at V and 1 base at J, leaving 15 bases unmatched. CDR1 is SGHDT, CDR2 YYEEEE, per germline. The DNA for the CDR3 is TGTGCCAGCAGTCGCCCCCTCGACAGGGCGCGATCCTACGAGCAGTACTTC. This encodes CASSRPLDRARSYEQYF.

This chain uses TRBV7-2 with TRBJ2-5; D remains unclear. The better agreement between TRBJ2-7 and the DNA end casts doubt on the J call. Germline-derived CDR1 and CDR2 are SGHTA and FQGNSA. The CDR3 has 14 residues. CDR3 residues: CASSLARQAYEQYF. The CDR3 bases are TGTGCCAGCAGCTTAGCGCGCCAGGCCTACGAGCAGTACTTC.

This rearrangement joins TRBV5-1 to TRBJ2-7; maybe TRBD1 (6 bases). The germline V gene encodes CDR1 SGHRS and CDR2 YFSETQ. The CDR3 sequence is 14 residues long. V lost 4 bases, J lost 2 bases, and 13 bases lay in between. CDR3: CASSDKQGTYEQYF. The CDR3 DNA reads TGCGCCAGCAGCGACAAACAGGGTACCTACGAGCAGTACTTC.

V and J are TRBV4-1 and TRBJ2-7; D possibly corresponds to TRBD1 (5 bases). The CDR3 has 14 amino acids. V was cut by 1 base and J by 6 bases, with 13 bases left in between. Per the germline V gene, CDR1 is MGHRA and CDR2 is YSYEKL. CDR3 sequence: CASSQVLGAREQYF. Written as DNA, the CDR3 is TGCGCCAGCAGCCAAGTCCTTGGGGCGCGCGAGCAGTACTTC.

This chain links TRBV10-3 with TRBJ2-1; unclear D gene. V was shortened by 5 bases and J by 4 bases, with 9 bases between the two germline ends. The CDR3 is 13 residues long. Germline CDR1 reads ENHRY; CDR2 reads SYGVKD. The chain's CDR3 is CAISIQPYNEQFF. CDR3 coding DNA: TGTGCCATCAGTATACAGCCGTACAATGAGCAGTTCTTC.

The chain couples TRBV7-3 to TRBJ2-3; 9 nucleotides agree with TRBD2. V shed 5 bases and J 4 bases; nucleotides not matched to a gene: 13. Germline V gene lookup returns CDR1 SGHTA and CDR2 FQGTGA. The CDR3 extends over 17 amino acids. CDR3 sequence (DNA): TGTGCCAGCAGCCAAGAGAGGGGCGGGGGGGCCTCAGATACGCAGTATTTT. Its protein is CASSQERGGGASDTQYF. The full variable domain, rest sourced from reference TRBV7-3 and TRBJ2-3, is GAGVSQTPSNKVTEKGKYVELRCDPISGHTALYWYRQSLGQGPEFLIYFQGTGAADDSGLPNDRFFAVRPEGSVSTLKIQRTERGDSAVYLCASSQERGGGASDTQYFGPGTRLTVL.

With regard to this clone: The junction does not match germline at one end; this may be a read error. The V call is TRBV2, the J call TRBJ2-3, with 8 positions matching TRBD2. Germline assignment: CDR1 SNHLY and CDR2 FYNNEI. The CDR3 runs to 11 residues. The CDR3 DNA follows: TGTGCCTGCAGGACTAGCGATACGCAGTATTTT. Translating it yields CACRTSDTQYF.

This chain joins TRBV15 and TRBJ1-1; weak D call: TRBD1 (6 bases). V lost 1 base, J lost 0 bases, and 9 bases lay in between. The CDR3 covers 15 residues. Germline V lookup: CDR1 LNHNV, CDR2 YYDKDF (reference sequence). The CDR3 loop is CATSRAGTMNTEAFF. The CDR3 DNA reads TGTGCCACCAGCAGAGCAGGGACAATGAACACTGAAGCTTTCTTT.

This clone was found once. The chain carries TRBV6-1 and TRBJ2-1; 9 bases map to TRBD1. In germline, CDR1 is MNHNS, CDR2 SASEGT. J was trimmed by 1 base and V by 9 bases; bases with no gene match: 7. This CDR3 is built from 15 residues. The CDR3 bases are TGTGCCAGTATACCGGGACAGGGTTCCTACAATGAGCAGTTCTTC. Translation gives CASIPGQGSYNEQFF.

CDR3 protein: CSVDRTGFYGYTF. CDR3 DNA sequence: TGCAGCGTCGATAGGACAGGGTTCTATGGCTACACCTTC. V is TRBV29-1 and J is TRBJ1-2; 8 bases line up with TRBD1. Germline-derived CDR1 and CDR2 are SQVTM and ANQGSEA. This CDR3 spans 13 amino acids. The trim removed 6 bases at V and 4 bases at J, leaving 7 bases unmatched.

The table lists this clone with a count of one. The chain recombines TRBV4-2 with TRBJ2-3; 12 bases match TRBD2. V lost 0 bases to trimming and J lost 4 bases; unmatched junction nucleotides: 2. CDR1 and CDR2 from the germline V gene are LGHNA and YNFKEQ. The CDR3 covers 16 residues. The CDR3 DNA sequence: TGTGCCAGCAGCCAAGAACTAGCGGGGGGTTCAGATACGCAGTATTTT. It specifies CASSQELAGGSDTQYF.

This clone was observed many times. This chain connects TRBV7-2 to TRBJ2-7; D is possibly TRBD2 (6 bases). This CDR3 comprises 13 residues. Germline CDR1 reads SGHTA; CDR2 reads FQGNSA. With 5 bases removed from V and 3 bases from J, the gap between germline ends came to 11 bases. CDR3 sequence (DNA): TGTGCCAGCAGCCCCCGGGAGAACTACGAGCAGTACGTC. Its translation: CASSPRENYEQYV.

The chain employs TRBV5-1 and TRBJ1-5; the D is unclear. CDR3 length: 15 amino acids. In germline, CDR1 is SGHRS, CDR2 YFSETQ. V gave up 0 bases and J gave up 3 bases, with 10 bases separating them. CDR3 sequence: CASSLGAGSNQPQHF. The DNA for the CDR3 is TGCGCCAGCAGCTTGGGTGCGGGGTCCAATCAGCCCCAGCATTTT.

This sequence joins TRBV9 and TRBJ2-3; D gene ambiguous. The V and J ends lost 3 bases and 0 bases respectively, with 23 bases between them. CDR3 length: 19 amino acids. Per germline, CDR1 SGDLS and CDR2 YYNGEE. In DNA, the CDR3 is TGTGCCAGCAGCGACAATCTCGGGTTGGCTCGCGCTAGCACAGATACGCAGTATTTT. It yields the protein CASSDNLGLARASTDTQYF.

The sample holds a few counts of this clone. V is TRBV11-2 and J is TRBJ1-2, with D possibly TRBD1 on 5 matching bases. Germline V gives CDR1 SGHAT, CDR2 FQNNGV. The CDR3 contains 13 residues. The V and J ends lost 5 bases and 9 bases respectively, with 16 bases between them. CDR3 sequence: CASSPRGELSYTF. CDR3 in DNA: TGTGCCAGCAGCCCTCGGGGGGAGCTAAGCTACACCTTC.